This T cell receptor (beta chain) was identified during a study of T cell responses to AZD1222 COVID-19 vaccine. Overall study: Pooled samples include second doses given at about 4 or 12 weeks. Overall study results and limits: Clonal diversity was possibly underestimated, and white British individuals and females predominated among donors. Spike regions recognized by vaccine-associated CD4 TCRs spanned the protein, led by 160-218 and 743-854. Unmutated variant regions are reportedly the target of nearly half of TCRs that are spike-specific.

With regard to this clone: Its cognate antigen is unknown.

This table comes from immunoSEQ multiplex PCR, and its TCRdb copy is limited to in-frame clones, with some not included. The top ten clones hold around 2.3% of a sample with approximately 150,000 clones, around 92% of them seen once. Trimming shortened V by 2 bases and J by 5 bases, and 7 bases separated the two germline ends. Germline lookup yields CDR1 MNHEY and CDR2 SVGEGT. The CDR3 sequence is 12 residues long. This sample comprised peripheral blood, obtained on day 0 of AZD1222 vaccination. The receptor was derived from an adult in good health. This chain connects TRBV6-2 or TRBV6-3 to TRBJ2-7; D remains unclear. The CDR3 spells CASSYPPHEQYF. The CDR3 DNA sequence: TGTGCCAGCAGTTACCCACCTCACGAGCAGTACTTC.